Shown below are 6 T cell receptor beta chains from a single sample sequenced in a study of blood T cells in healthy people across ages. Then a second PCR, running roughly 7 to 11 cycles, was carried out with a sample-barcoded 5' primer and a J-beta primer mix. TCRdb re-analysed the 5' RACE reads in MiXCR, keeping a single row per CDR3 protein. This sample has over 950,000 distinct CDR3 sequences, with 51% found just once. Sequencing was carried out using blood. These receptors all stem from an older woman in good health.

Regarding this clonotype: The germline gene is not matched at one end of the junction; a read error may be the cause. The genes are TRBV29-1 and TRBJ2-5; 7 nucleotides align to TRBD1. The V gene's germline CDR1 is SQVTM and CDR2 ANQGSEA. This CDR3 has 14 amino acids. The CDR3: CSAETGQAFETQYF. The CDR3 DNA sequence: TGCAGCGCTGAAACTGGACAGGCCTTTGAGACCCAGTACTTC.

The chain has TRBV12-3 or TRBV12-4 and TRBJ2-3, with D maybe TRBD1 (5 bases). The CDR3 has 12 amino acids. Trimming shortened V by 6 bases and J by 11 bases, and 15 bases separated the two germline ends. In DNA, the CDR3 is TGTGCCAGCAGATTTTCGGCAGGGATGCAGTATTTT. Translated, it gives CASRFSAGMQYF.

The rearrangement uses TRBV4-1 and TRBJ2-5; 7 positions agree with TRBD1. Germline-derived CDR1 and CDR2 are MGHRA and YSYEKL. CDR3 size: 15 residues. Losses at the gene ends were 1 base for V and 4 bases for J; bases not matched to a gene: 6. Written as DNA, the CDR3 is TGCGCCAGCAGCCAAGGCGACAGGGAGAGAGAGACCCAGTACTTC. This encodes CASSQGDRERETQYF.

This clonotype was seen a few times. The rearrangement joins TRBV18 to TRBJ2-7; 7 positions agree with TRBD1. Germline V gene sequence: CDR1 KGHSH, CDR2 LQKENI. With 6 bases clipped from V and 2 bases from J, the junction kept 7 bases outside the gene matches. CDR3 length equals 14 residues. CDR3 region: CASSPTGVTYEQYF. In DNA, the CDR3 is TGTGCCAGCTCTCCCACAGGGGTCACCTACGAGCAGTACTTC.

This chain connects TRBV3-1 to TRBJ2-4; no clear D gene. The CDR3 is made up of 13 amino acids. Between the trimmed V and J ends, which lost 4 bases and 8 bases, there was a span of 12 bases. The germline gives CDR1 LGHDT, CDR2 YNNKEL (reference sequence). Here the CDR3 reads CASSPPSRDIQYF. Written as DNA, the CDR3 is TGTGCCAGCAGCCCTCCGTCCCGGGACATTCAGTACTTC.

This chain joins TRBV15 and TRBJ2-1; D may be TRBD2 (5 bases). The CDR3 totals 14 residues. V gave up 0 bases and J gave up 3 bases, with 6 bases separating them. CDR1 LNHNV and CDR2 YYDKDF come from the germline V gene (reference sequence). The CDR3 reads CATSRDRDYNEQFF. The CDR3 DNA reads as TGTGCCACCAGCAGAGACCGGGACTACAATGAGCAGTTCTTC.